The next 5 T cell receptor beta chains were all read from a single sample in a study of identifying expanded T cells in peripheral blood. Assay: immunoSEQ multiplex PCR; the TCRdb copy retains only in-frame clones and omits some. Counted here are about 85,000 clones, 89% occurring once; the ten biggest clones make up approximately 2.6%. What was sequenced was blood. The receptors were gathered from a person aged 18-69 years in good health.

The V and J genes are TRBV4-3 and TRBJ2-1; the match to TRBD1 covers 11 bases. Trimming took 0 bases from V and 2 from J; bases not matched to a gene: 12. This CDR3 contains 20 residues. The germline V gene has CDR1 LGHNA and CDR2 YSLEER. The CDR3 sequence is CASSQEGGTGGPRPYNEQFF. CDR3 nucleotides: TGCGCCAGCAGCCAAGAGGGGGGGACAGGGGGGCCTAGACCCTACAATGAGCAGTTCTTC.

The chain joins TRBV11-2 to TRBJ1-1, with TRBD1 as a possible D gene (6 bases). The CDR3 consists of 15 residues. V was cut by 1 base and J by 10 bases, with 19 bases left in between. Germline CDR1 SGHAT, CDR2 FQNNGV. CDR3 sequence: CASSLVPPQGPVAFF. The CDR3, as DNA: TGTGCCAGCAGCTTAGTTCCGCCCCAGGGGCCAGTAGCTTTCTTT.

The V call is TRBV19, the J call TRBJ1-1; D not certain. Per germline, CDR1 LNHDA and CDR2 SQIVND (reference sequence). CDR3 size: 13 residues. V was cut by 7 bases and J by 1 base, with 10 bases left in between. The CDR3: CASTGWANTEAFF. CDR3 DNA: TGTGCCAGTACCGGGTGGGCGAACACTGAAGCTTTCTTT.

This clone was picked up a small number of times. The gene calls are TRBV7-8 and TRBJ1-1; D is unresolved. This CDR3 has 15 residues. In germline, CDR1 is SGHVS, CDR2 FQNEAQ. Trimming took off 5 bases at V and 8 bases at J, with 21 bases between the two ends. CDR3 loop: CASSPYPDQRPEAFF. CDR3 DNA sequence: TGTGCCAGCAGCCCATACCCTGACCAAAGGCCGGAAGCTTTCTTT.

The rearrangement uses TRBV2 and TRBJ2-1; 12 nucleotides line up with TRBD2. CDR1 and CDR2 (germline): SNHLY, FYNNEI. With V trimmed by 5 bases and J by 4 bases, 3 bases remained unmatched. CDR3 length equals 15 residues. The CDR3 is CASSRTSGTYNEQFF. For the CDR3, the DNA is TGTGCCAGCAGTCGGACTAGCGGGACATACAATGAGCAGTTCTTC.